These 4 T cell receptor beta chains were sequenced from one sample in a study of cytotoxic CD8 clonotypes in ibrutinib-treated CLL. Here immunoSEQ multiplex PCR was the method, and the copy in TCRdb shows in-frame clones only, minus some. The data contain about 140,000 clones, roughly 77% of them singletons. Specimen: PBMCs, collected after 12 months of ibrutinib treatment. These receptors originate from a human donor with chronic lymphocytic leukemia.

This chain links TRBV19 with TRBJ2-2; 10 bases map to TRBD2. Germline lookup yields CDR1 LNHDA and CDR2 SQIVND (reference sequence). This CDR3 contains 16 residues. The junction had 11 bases not matched to a gene; V was cut back by 7 bases and J by 6 bases. CDR3 loop: CASTSVSGGLAGELFF. The DNA of the CDR3 is TGTGCCAGTACTTCTGTTAGCGGGGGGCTCGCCGGGGAGCTGTTTTTT.

The sample holds a few counts of this clone. This sequence joins TRBV7-2 and TRBJ1-5, with D maybe TRBD1 (5 bases). This CDR3 region has 17 residues. Between the trimmed V and J ends, which lost 3 bases and 0 bases, there was a span of 15 bases. Germline V CDR1 and CDR2: SGHTA, FQGNSA. CDR3 sequence: CASSFMGPRFSNQPQHF. Here the CDR3 DNA reads TGTGCCAGCAGCTTCATGGGGCCTCGGTTTAGCAATCAGCCCCAGCATTTT.

The rearrangement joins TRBV4-2 to TRBJ1-1; 9 positions agree with TRBD1. Germline V gene sequence: CDR1 LGHNA, CDR2 YNFKEQ. The CDR3 spans 13 residues. Losses at the gene ends were 3 bases for V and 6 bases for J; bases not matched to a gene: 2. This CDR3 reads CASSHRTGAEAFF. Here the CDR3 DNA reads TGTGCCAGCAGCCACCGGACAGGGGCTGAAGCTTTCTTT.

This clone showed up just once. The chain is built from TRBV6-1 and TRBJ1-2, with D maybe TRBD1 (5 bases). Trimming stripped 1 base from V and 4 bases from J, with 13 bases between. This CDR3 has 15 residues. The V gene's germline CDR1 is MNHNS and CDR2 SASEGT. This CDR3 is CASSEGNAGIYGYTF. The CDR3 bases are TGTGCCAGCAGTGAAGGAAACGCAGGGATCTATGGCTACACCTTC.